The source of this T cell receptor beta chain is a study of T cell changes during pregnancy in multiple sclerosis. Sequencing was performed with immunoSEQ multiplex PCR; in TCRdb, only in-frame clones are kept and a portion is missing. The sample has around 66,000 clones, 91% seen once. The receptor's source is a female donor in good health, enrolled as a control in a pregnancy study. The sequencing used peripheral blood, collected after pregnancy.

This chain's CDR3 is CASTLWDRGAYGYTF. The DNA of the CDR3 is TGTGCCAGCACCCTTTGGGACAGGGGAGCCTATGGCTACACCTTC. The rearrangement links TRBV7-3 to TRBJ1-2, with TRBD1 matching over 10 bases. The J segment lost 4 bases and the V segment lost 7 bases, leaving 9 bases of the junction unmatched. Germline V gene data show CDR1 as SGHTA and CDR2 as FQGTGA. The CDR3 runs to 15 residues.